Below, 30 T cell receptor beta chains from the same sample are listed, as sequenced in a study of T cell responses to AZD1222 COVID-19 vaccine. Assay used: immunoSEQ multiplex PCR; TCRdb lists only in-frame clones, some missing. The data show roughly 160,000 clones, with about nine tenths seen just once and about 1.4% held by the top ten. Sequenced material: peripheral blood, taken on day 0 of AZD1222 vaccination. These receptors all come from an adult in good health.

J is TRBJ2-5 and V is TRBV3-1 (or the pseudogene TRBV3-2); D not certain. This CDR3 is 16 amino acids long. Deletions cut 0 bases from V and 5 bases from J, with 16 bases between. Germline values: CDR1 LGHDT, CDR2 YNNKEL (reference sequence). The CDR3 bases are TGTGCCAGCAGCCAAGAAGCGACCGCACCGTTGGAGACCCAGTACTTC. Encoded protein: CASSQEATAPLETQYF.

The gene calls are TRBV5-1 and TRBJ2-2; D is unresolved. This CDR3 is built from 15 residues. Trimming removed 0 bases at V and 4 bases at J, with 10 bases between. Germline values: CDR1 SGHRS, CDR2 YFSETQ. The DNA for the CDR3 is TGCGCCAGCAGCTTGGGGCTAGTGGGCACCGGGGAGCTGTTTTTT. This sequence encodes CASSLGLVGTGELFF.

This sequence joins TRBV6-6 and TRBJ1-5, with 7 bases identical to TRBD1. The CDR3 runs to 15 residues. Losses at the gene ends were 4 bases for V and 3 bases for J; bases not matched to a gene: 6. From germline, CDR1 is MNHNY and CDR2 SVGAGI (reference sequence). The CDR3 is CASSSRDRDNQPQHF. For the CDR3, the DNA is TGTGCCAGCAGTTCCCGGGACAGAGACAATCAGCCCCAGCATTTT.

This clone was counted only a few times. This chain uses TRBV24-1 with TRBJ1-2; unclear D gene. With 2 bases removed from V and 7 bases from J, the gap between germline ends came to 13 bases. Germline V lookup: CDR1 KGHDR, CDR2 SFDVKD. CDR3 length equals 14 residues. The CDR3 is CATSDYSRTGGYTF. CDR3 in DNA: TGTGCCACCAGTGATTACAGCAGGACCGGTGGCTACACCTTC.

The gene calls are TRBV9 and TRBJ2-6; no clear D gene. V lost 3 bases and J 2 bases, leaving 6 bases between the germline ends. The V gene's germline CDR1 is SGDLS and CDR2 YYNGEE. The length of the CDR3 is 14 residues. DNA of the CDR3: TGTGCCAGCAGCGCGAAAACTGGGGCCAACGTCCTGACTTTC. It translates to CASSAKTGANVLTF.

This clone was recorded only once. This chain links TRBV11-3 with TRBJ2-2; TRBD2 aligns across 8 bases. V lost 0 bases and J lost 1; bases outside the gene matches: 13. Per the germline V gene, CDR1 is SGHNT and CDR2 is YENEEA. The CDR3 extends over 20 amino acids. The CDR3 coding sequence is TGTGCCAGCAGCTTAGAAGGAGCGGGGGCTGGAGGGGTGAACACCGGGGAGCTGTTTTTT. Its protein is CASSLEGAGAGGVNTGELFF.

The CDR3 reads CASSGDRVYGYTF. The DNA for the CDR3 is TGTGCCAGCAGTGGGGACAGGGTATATGGCTACACCTTC. The chain uses TRBV28 and TRBJ1-2; 9 positions match TRBD1. Looked up from germline, CDR1 is MDHEN and CDR2 is SYDVKM. V dropped 5 bases and J dropped 5; count of bases not matched to a gene: 3. CDR3 length: 13 residues.

This chain uses TRBV11-3 with TRBJ2-1; D possibly uses TRBD1 or TRBD2 (6 bases each). V was pared by 8 bases and J by 8 bases, with 22 bases between. In germline, CDR1 is SGHNT, CDR2 YENEEA. The CDR3 totals 15 residues. CDR3 amino acids: CASSWGRGALDEQFF. The CDR3 DNA sequence: TGTGCCAGCTCCTGGGGGCGGGGTGCCTTGGATGAGCAGTTCTTC.

J is TRBJ2-7 and V is TRBV7-9, with D possibly matching TRBD1 (7 bases). Germline V CDR1 and CDR2: SEHNR, FQNEAQ (reference sequence). This CDR3 comprises 18 residues. V lost 3 bases, J lost 7 bases, and 28 bases lay in between. The CDR3 region is CASSLAGGTGTANLEQYF. CDR3 DNA sequence: TGTGCCAGCAGCTTGGCCGGGGGAACCGGGACAGCTAACTTGGAGCAGTACTTC.

V gene TRBV7-3 combines with J gene TRBJ2-2; 9 bases fit TRBD2. Trimming took 5 bases from V and 3 from J; bases not matched to a gene: 10. Germline loops: CDR1 SGHTA, CDR2 FQGTGA. This CDR3 has 17 amino acids. CDR3 in DNA: TGTGCCAGCAGCGGGTCATCGCTAGCGGGGCACACCGGGGAGCTGTTTTTT. It is translated as CASSGSSLAGHTGELFF.

The chain is built from TRBV12-3 or TRBV12-4 and TRBJ1-1; D remains ambiguous. This CDR3 is 13 amino acids long. The V end lost 8 bases, the J end lost 1 base, and 11 bases lay between the germline ends. CDR3 sequence reads: CASGSLRNTEAFF. The CDR3, as DNA: TGTGCCAGCGGCTCGCTAAGGAACACTGAAGCTTTCTTT.

The V call is TRBV2, the J call TRBJ2-7; the D is unclear. This CDR3 contains 12 residues. V lost 7 bases to trimming and J lost 2 bases, with 9 bases between them. Germline assignment: CDR1 SNHLY and CDR2 FYNNEI. CDR3 in DNA: TGTGCCAGCACACCTTGGACCTACGAGCAGTACTTC. It is translated as CASTPWTYEQYF.

This clone was seen just once. This chain uses TRBV6-5 with TRBJ2-7, with D tentatively TRBD2 (7 bases). With 8 bases removed from V and 7 bases from J, the gap between germline ends came to 18 bases. Germline V gene data show CDR1 as MNHEY and CDR2 as SVGAGI. CDR3 length: 13 residues. Here the CDR3 DNA reads TGTGCCAGCCAACTGGGGGGGGCTGGGGAGCAGTACTTC. It translates to CASQLGGAGEQYF.

This chain joins TRBV3-1 (or the pseudogene TRBV3-2) and TRBJ1-5; maybe TRBD1 (5 bases). V was pared by 0 bases and J by 6 bases, with 12 bases between. Germline assignment: CDR1 LGHDT and CDR2 YNNKEL (reference sequence). This CDR3 comprises 15 residues. For the CDR3, the DNA is TGTGCCAGCAGCCAAGATTTGGGGGGAAGTCAGCCCCAGCATTTT. Amino acids: CASSQDLGGSQPQHF.

The chain recombines TRBV28 with TRBJ1-4, with 10 bases fitting TRBD1. After removal of 9 bases from V and 8 bases from J, the junction contained 6 bases not matched to a gene. CDR3 length: 13 amino acids. Germline V lookup: CDR1 MDHEN, CDR2 SYDVKM. The CDR3: CASRTGGKEKLFF. Here the CDR3 DNA reads TGTGCCAGTCGGACAGGGGGTAAGGAAAAACTGTTTTTT.

This rearrangement joins TRBV28 to TRBJ2-7; weak D call: TRBD1 (5 bases). The CDR3 loop spans 15 amino acids. The V gene lost 5 bases and the J gene lost 1 base, with 15 bases spanning the gap. CDR1 and CDR2 (germline): MDHEN, SYDVKM. The CDR3 spells CASSPHTTGSYEQYF. The CDR3 bases are TGTGCCAGCAGTCCCCACACAACAGGTTCCTACGAGCAGTACTTC. Full variable domain (missing parts from reference TRBV28 and TRBJ2-7): DVKVTQSSRYLVKRTGEKVFLECVQDMDHENMFWYRQDPGLGLRLIYFSYDVKMKEKGDIPEGYSVSREKKERFSLILESASTNQTSMYLCASSPHTTGSYEQYFGPGTRLTVT.

J is TRBJ1-2 and V is TRBV9, with D possibly being TRBD1 (5 bases). V was shortened by 2 bases and J by 2 bases, with 16 bases between the two germline ends. CDR1 SGDLS and CDR2 YYNGEE come from the germline V gene. This CDR3 region has 16 residues. As DNA, the CDR3 is TGTGCCAGCAGCGTCGATCTTCGTGGGGCAAACTATGGCTACACCTTC. It encodes CASSVDLRGANYGYTF.

The rearrangement links TRBV9 to TRBJ2-4; D possibly matches TRBD1 or TRBD2 (6 bases each). Germline V gene lookup returns CDR1 SGDLS and CDR2 YYNGEE. This CDR3 has 14 amino acids. Trimming shortened V by 3 bases and J by 1 base, and 8 bases separated the two germline ends. The CDR3: CASSEGGAKNIQYF. Written as DNA, the CDR3 is TGTGCCAGCAGCGAAGGGGGGGCCAAAAACATTCAGTACTTC.

The chain employs TRBV5-6 and TRBJ1-2; D is perhaps TRBD1 (5 bases). V was trimmed by 5 bases and J by 3 bases, leaving 14 bases between them. The CDR3 sequence is 14 residues long. Germline V lookup: CDR1 SGHDT, CDR2 YYEEEE. The CDR3 coding sequence is TGTGCCAGCAGATCCAAGCAGGGTTACTATGGCTACACCTTC. It translates to CASRSKQGYYGYTF.

The rearrangement uses TRBV5-6 and TRBJ1-6; 8 bases are a match to TRBD1. The CDR3 runs 15 residues. V lost 6 bases, J lost 7 bases, and 9 bases stayed unmatched. Germline assignment: CDR1 SGHDT and CDR2 YYEEEE. The CDR3 DNA sequence: TGTGCCAGCACCAGACAGGGGCTTTTGAATTCACCCCTCCACTTT. This translates into CASTRQGLLNSPLHF.

This chain links TRBV3-1 (or the pseudogene TRBV3-2) with TRBJ2-7; D is undetermined. The length of the CDR3 is 14 residues. The V gene lost 0 bases and the J gene lost 1 base, with 7 bases spanning the gap. Germline V gene lookup returns CDR1 LGHDT and CDR2 YNNKEL (reference sequence). In nucleotides, the CDR3 is TGTGCCAGCAGCCAAGACATGTCTTCCTACGAGCAGTACTTC. Translating gives CASSQDMSSYEQYF.

The genes are TRBV6-5 and TRBJ1-1, with TRBD1 matching 10 bases. This CDR3 has 14 amino acids. The V gene's germline CDR1 is MNHEY and CDR2 SVGAGI. V gave up 6 bases and J gave up 14 bases; unmatched junction bases: 15. CDR3 bases: TGTGCCAGCAGCCGTCCCGGGACAGGGGACGGAGCCTTCTTT. Residues: CASSRPGTGDGAFF.

CDR3 sequence reads: CASSKRGDTRGYGYTF. The CDR3 nucleotides are TGTGCCAGCAGCAAAAGGGGGGACACCAGAGGCTATGGCTACACCTTC. The chain uses TRBV7-2 and TRBJ1-2; a possible D gene is TRBD1 (6 bases). V shed 5 bases and J shed 4 bases, with 20 bases lying between them. This CDR3 contains 16 residues. Germline CDR1 reads SGHTA; CDR2 reads FQGNSA.

J is TRBJ1-6 and V is TRBV27; D may be TRBD1 (6 bases). The CDR3 runs 15 residues. The V end lost 3 bases, the J end lost 10 bases, and 16 bases lay between the germline ends. Germline loops: CDR1 MNHEY, CDR2 SMNVEV (reference sequence). CDR3 loop: CASSFISQGISPLHF. Here the CDR3 DNA reads TGTGCCAGCAGTTTCATTAGCCAGGGGATCTCACCCCTCCACTTT.

CDR3 nucleotides: TGTGCCAGCAGCCCCAACGTAGGGGGTTGGCACACAGATACGCAGTATTTT. It codes for CASSPNVGGWHTDTQYF. V is TRBV7-9 and J is TRBJ2-3; D may be TRBD1 (6 bases). The germline V gene encodes CDR1 SEHNR and CDR2 FQNEAQ (reference sequence). The CDR3 is 17 residues long. V dropped 5 bases and J dropped 2 bases, with 20 bases sitting between them.

This clone was seen just once. The rearrangement links TRBV2 to TRBJ2-2, with a tentative D call TRBD1 (7 bases). The CDR3 extends over 14 amino acids. V gave up 3 bases and J gave up 7 bases, with 12 bases separating them. Germline CDR1 reads SNHLY; CDR2 reads FYNNEI. CDR3 in DNA: TGTGCCAGCAGTGAGGTCAGGGGGGACGGGGAGCTGTTTTTT. It encodes CASSEVRGDGELFF.

The genes are TRBV9 and TRBJ1-2; weak D call: TRBD1 (6 bases). CDR1 is SGDLS and CDR2 is YYNGEE in the germline V gene. Trimming shortened V by 3 bases and J by 4 bases, and 19 bases separated the two germline ends. CDR3 length equals 16 residues. The CDR3 is CASSENGGRATYGYTF. The DNA of the CDR3 is TGTGCCAGCAGCGAAAACGGGGGCAGGGCTACCTATGGCTACACCTTC.

This sequence joins TRBV21-1 and TRBJ1-5; the table's D call, TRBD1, was not checked against the DNA. TRBV21-1 is labeled a pseudogene. The CDR3 is made up of 16 amino acids. Here the CDR3 reads CASSKGGQAFNQPQHF. Here the CDR3 DNA reads TGTGCCAGCAGCAAAGGCGGACAGGCCTTCAATCAGCCCCAGCATTTT.

The chain is built from TRBV27 and TRBJ1-2, with 10 nucleotides matching TRBD1. J gave up 5 bases and V 6 bases, and 15 bases lay outside the gene matches. There are 17 residues in the CDR3. Germline CDR1 MNHEY, CDR2 SMNVEV (reference sequence). CDR3 residues: CASRVTTGTGVRYGYTF. CDR3 bases: TGTGCCAGCAGGGTGACTACTGGGACAGGGGTTCGGTATGGCTACACCTTC.

This chain joins TRBV6-2 or TRBV6-3 and TRBJ1-1; D uncertain. The V end lost 0 bases, the J end lost 4 bases, and 9 bases lay between the germline ends. Germline CDR1 reads MNHEY; CDR2 reads SVGEGT. The CDR3 consists of 14 residues. CDR3 loop: CASSYSRVATEAFF. The CDR3 DNA is TGTGCCAGCAGTTACTCGAGGGTTGCCACTGAAGCTTTCTTT.